This TCR beta chain stems from a study of blood T cells in healthy people across ages. Each of the donors had approximately 10 milliliters of peripheral blood drawn into EDTA-treated Vacutainer tubes. Study-wide results and caveats: Naive CD4+ cells and diversity were both higher in long-lived donors than in aged donors. Naive and antigen-experienced cells could not be conclusively compared, given unsorted PBMCs.

Sample-barcoded 5' priming and a J-beta primer mix drove a second PCR of roughly 6 to 12 cycles. From each sample, at least 2.5 million paired-end reads containing CDR3 were obtained. In TCRdb, the 5' RACE reads were re-called with MiXCR into one record per CDR3 protein. Among about 1,800,000 distinct CDR3 sequences, under 30% were seen once, and the ten largest hold about 8%. With respect to this clonotype: The antigen is undetermined.

This CDR3 comprises 15 residues. The chain links TRBV21-1 to TRBJ1-2; TRBD1 is the table's D call, not checked against the DNA. TRBV21-1 is recorded as a pseudogene. Specimen: blood. This TCR was sampled from a woman in her 30s in good health. The CDR3 nucleotides read TGTGCCAGCAGCACCCCCAGGGGGCGGTACTATGGCTACACCTTC. This translates into CASSTPRGRYYGYTF.